Shown below are 10 T cell receptor beta chains from a single sample sequenced in a study of T cell responses to AZD1222 COVID-19 vaccine. Sequenced by immunoSEQ multiplex PCR; TCRdb stores in-frame clones only, minus some. The sample includes roughly 70,000 clones, around 85% of them seen just once. Material: peripheral blood, obtained on day 0 of AZD1222 vaccination. The receptors shown here come from an adult in good health.

This chain connects TRBV5-1 to TRBJ1-2, with 8 bases identical to TRBD1. The CDR3 runs to 15 residues. With V trimmed by 3 bases and J by 7 bases, 11 bases remained unmatched. Per germline, CDR1 SGHRS and CDR2 YFSETQ. The CDR3 DNA reads TGCGCCAGCAGCTCCACCGGACAGGGTTGGGTTGGCTACACCTTC. This sequence encodes CASSSTGQGWVGYTF.

The V gene is TRBV19, the J gene TRBJ1-2; D gene uncertain. Germline CDR1 reads LNHDA; CDR2 reads SQIVND (reference sequence). This CDR3 spans 14 amino acids. V dropped 5 bases and J dropped 8 bases, with 18 bases sitting between them. The CDR3 coding sequence is TGTGCCAGTAGTCTCAACCGGGATGGGAGCGGCTACACCTTC. It translates to CASSLNRDGSGYTF.

The chain joins TRBV20-1 to TRBJ1-3, with unresolved D. Germline loops: CDR1 DFQATT, CDR2 SNEGSKA (reference sequence). V was pared by 3 bases and J by 0 bases, with 12 bases between. CDR3 length: 15 residues. The CDR3 loop reads CSASTVASSGNTIYF. The CDR3 DNA is TGCAGTGCTAGTACGGTCGCCAGCTCTGGAAACACCATATATTTT.

In this sample, this clone turned up once. V gene TRBV19 combines with J gene TRBJ2-3, with D maybe TRBD1 (5 bases). The CDR3 consists of 14 residues. V lost 3 bases and J 1 base, leaving 8 bases between the germline ends. Per germline, CDR1 LNHDA and CDR2 SQIVND (reference sequence). The CDR3: CASSMEGGTDTQYF. In DNA, the CDR3 is TGTGCCAGTAGTATGGAAGGGGGCACAGATACGCAGTATTTT.

The CDR3 reads CASSDPGRSYEQYF. The CDR3 bases are TGTGCCAGCAGTGATCCCGGTCGATCCTACGAGCAGTACTTC. This chain connects TRBV6-1 to TRBJ2-7; D unresolved. The CDR3 has 14 residues. V lost 3 bases and J 1 base, leaving 10 bases between the germline ends. Germline CDR1 reads MNHNS; CDR2 reads SASEGT.

This sequence joins TRBV5-5 and TRBJ1-5, with D unresolved. This CDR3 has 13 residues. Trimming shortened V by 5 bases and J by 3 bases, and 9 bases separated the two germline ends. Germline V gene sequence: CDR1 SGHKS, CDR2 YYEKEE (reference sequence). The CDR3: CASRPGDNQPQHF. Written as DNA, the CDR3 is TGTGCCAGCAGGCCAGGCGACAATCAGCCCCAGCATTTT.

This clone was recorded a few times. This rearrangement joins TRBV9 to TRBJ1-2, with TRBD1 matching over 9 bases. The CDR3 is 15 residues long. CDR1 is SGDLS, CDR2 YYNGEE, per germline. The V gene end was trimmed by 4 bases and the J gene end by 8 bases; junction bases not matched to a gene: 12. For the CDR3, the DNA is TGTGCCAGCAGCCCAGAACCAGGGACAGGGCACGGCTACACCTTC. Translated, it gives CASSPEPGTGHGYTF.

V and J are TRBV27 and TRBJ2-1; D possibly corresponds to TRBD1 (5 bases). This CDR3 is 12 amino acids long. CDR1 and CDR2 from the germline V gene are MNHEY and SMNVEV (reference sequence). Trimming took 6 bases from V and 4 from J, leaving 7 bases between them. CDR3 protein: CASRGRYNEQFF. In nucleotides, the CDR3 is TGTGCCAGCAGGGGGCGGTACAATGAGCAGTTCTTC.

The chain links TRBV6-6 to TRBJ2-4, with D possibly being TRBD1 or TRBD2 (6 bases each). This CDR3 contains 17 residues. Germline-derived CDR1 and CDR2 are MNHNY and SVGAGI (reference sequence). V lost 5 bases, J lost 2 bases, and 19 bases lay in between. CDR3 protein: CASSLRGGRVTKNIQYF. Written as DNA, the CDR3 is TGTGCCAGCAGTCTCCGTGGGGGGCGGGTGACCAAAAACATTCAGTACTTC.

J is TRBJ2-7 and V is TRBV6-5; the match to TRBD1 covers 7 bases. From germline, CDR1 is MNHEY and CDR2 SVGAGI. The CDR3 spans 14 residues. Germline trimming cut 6 bases from V and 5 bases from J; bases unmatched to any gene: 10. This chain's CDR3 is CASSIRQGSHEQYF. The CDR3 DNA reads as TGTGCCAGCAGCATAAGACAGGGTTCCCACGAGCAGTACTTC.